This T cell receptor beta chain was recorded in a study of shared clonotypes between healthy human individuals. General observations from the study: How much donors shared clonotypes was expected to be affected by sequencing depth. The sampled material consisted only of blood, and tissue repertoires are likely to differ. The sharing of 4% to 5.5% of naive CD4 clonotypes was seen across several donors.

The CDR3 covers 13 residues. Per germline, CDR1 LGHNA and CDR2 YNFKEQ. V was pared by 7 bases and J by 5 bases, with 13 bases between. CD8 cells regarded as naive lacked CD45RO, were positively chosen for CCR7, and omitted terminally differentiated effector memory CD45RA+ cells. Clones were sequenced by immunoSEQ multiplex PCR, and TCRdb holds only the in-frame ones, with some missing. This sample has about 2 million clones; approximately 94% occur once, and the top ten carry 0.85% to 1.3%. Note on this clone: Its antigen is unknown.

This TCR was recovered from a man in his late teens or twenties in good health. This chain joins TRBV4-2 and TRBJ2-3, with D perhaps given as TRBD1 or TRBD2 (5 bases each). Sequencing used naive CD8+ T cells sorted from blood. The CDR3 nucleotides are TGTGCCAGCAAGCCGGGGCAAGGAGATACGCAGTATTTT. Translated, it gives CASKPGQGDTQYF.